Included here is one TCR beta chain sequence, with context. The sample comes from a study of shared clonotypes between healthy human individuals. With V trimmed by 4 bases and J by 3 bases, 12 bases remained unmatched. The length of the CDR3 is 17 residues. Germline CDR1 and CDR2: SGHRS and YFSETQ. Method: immunoSEQ multiplex PCR; TCRdb's copy keeps in-frame clones and lacks some. The sample gives about 710,000 clones, over 55% of which show up once; 1.8% is in the top ten. The specimen sequenced was memory CD4+ T cells sorted from blood. Subset here: CD45RA-negative fraction. The clonotype originates from a woman aged 30 to 39 in good health. The chain recombines TRBV5-1 with TRBJ2-2, with 7 nucleotides matching TRBD1. The CDR3 is CASSPPMTGQDTGELFF. The CDR3 DNA sequence: TGCGCCAGCAGCCCACCAATGACAGGGCAGGACACCGGGGAGCTGTTTTTT.